The clone carrying this TCR beta chain has only a few counts. No antigen is known for it. Some clones are missing from TCRdb's copy, which holds only in-frame ones; the method was immunoSEQ multiplex PCR. Here the sample spans 180,000 or so clones, roughly 85% being singletons. The CDR3 covers 16 residues. Germline V CDR1 and CDR2: LGHNT, FRNRAP. Germline trimming cut 0 bases from V and 6 bases from J; bases unmatched to any gene: 5. The data belong to a study of Ad26.COV2.S vaccination and SARS-CoV-2 variants. Whole-study findings and limits: Considerable breadth of spike-specific CD8+ and CD4+ T cell responses has reportedly been documented following vaccination. Relative to placebo recipients, vaccine recipients exhibited elevated spike-specific TCR breadth.

The chain joins TRBV12-5 to TRBJ2-2; 9 nucleotides line up with TRBD2. This sequence was found in a human donor who had recovered from COVID-19. Sequencing used peripheral blood, obtained after recovery from COVID-19. Written as DNA, the CDR3 is TGTGCTAGTGGTTTGGTAACCAGCGGGAGGCCCGGGGAGCTGTTTTTT. This translates into CASGLVTSGRPGELFF.